This is a list of T cell receptor beta chains from one sample in a study of T cell changes during pregnancy in multiple sclerosis. The assay was immunoSEQ multiplex PCR, and TCRdb's table has in-frame clones only and misses some. The table shows 50,000 to 65,000 clones, with about 93% occurring only once. The source material was CD8+ T cells from peripheral blood mononuclear cells, sampled in the second trimester of pregnancy. All receptors derive from a female donor with multiple sclerosis, enrolled in a pregnancy study. Both conserved end residues are part of each CDR3. Fields, in order: V gene, J gene, CDR3 length, D gene, clone size, CDR3 protein, CDR3 DNA. The D gene is left open where the match is weak. Only part of the rows carry a size: once, few, many, or a class if the clone is expanded.

TRBV7-9	TRBJ2-3	13	.	.	CASSFVSADTQYF	TGTGCCAGCAGCTTCGTTTCCGCAGATACGCAGTATTTT
TRBV30	TRBJ1-1	15	TRBD1	.	CAWSAGTGGNTEAFF	TGTGCCTGGAGTGCCGGGACAGGGGGGAACACTGAAGCTTTCTTT
TRBV7-9	TRBJ2-3	16	.	once	CASSLSGEEDRDTQYF	TGTGCCAGCAGCTTGTCGGGGGAGGAAGATAGGGATACGCAGTATTTT
TRBV27	TRBJ2-1	12	.	few	CASSLPPHEQFF	TGTGCCAGCAGTTTACCTCCCCATGAGCAGTTCTTC
TRBV28	TRBJ2-7	16	TRBD2	.	CASSEPGTSGSYEQYF	TGTGCCAGCAGTGAACCCGGGACTAGCGGGAGCTACGAGCAGTACTTC
TRBV4-2	TRBJ1-5	16	TRBD1	.	CASSHTLGQSNQPQHF	TGTGCCAGCAGCCATACCCTGGGACAGAGCAATCAGCCCCAGCATTTT
TRBV4-2	TRBJ2-1	16	TRBD2	.	CASSQEWTSGIDEQFF	TGTGCCAGCAGCCAAGAGTGGACTAGCGGTATCGATGAGCAGTTCTTC
TRBV7-8	TRBJ1-1	14	.	.	CASSFGGLGTEAFF	TGTGCCAGCAGCTTTGGAGGGCTGGGCACTGAAGCTTTCTTT
TRBV19	TRBJ2-1	15	.	.	CASSATGYGYNEQFF	TGTGCCAGTAGTGCAACAGGGTATGGTTACAATGAGCAGTTCTTC
TRBV2	TRBJ2-1	15	TRBD2	once	CASSGLAGAYNEQFF	TGTGCCAGCAGCGGACTAGCGGGAGCTTACAATGAGCAGTTCTTC
TRBV19	TRBJ2-1	15	TRBD2	.	CASSLVAGAGNEQFF	TGTGCCAGTAGTCTCGTAGCGGGAGCGGGCAATGAGCAGTTCTTC
TRBV5-4	TRBJ2-7	14	.	.	CASSLALARQEQYF	TGTGCCAGCAGCTTGGCTCTCGCTAGACAGGAGCAGTACTTC
TRBV7-9	TRBJ2-1	16	TRBD2	.	CASSGLADRSYNEQFF	TGTGCCAGCAGTGGACTAGCCGACCGCTCCTACAATGAGCAGTTCTTC
TRBV12-5	TRBJ2-7	11	.	.	CASGTGYEQYF	TGTGCTAGTGGTACAGGCTACGAGCAGTACTTC
TRBV5-1	TRBJ2-7	13	TRBD1	.	CASQDRSSLEQYF	TGCGCCAGCCAGGACAGGTCATCCCTCGAGCAGTACTTC